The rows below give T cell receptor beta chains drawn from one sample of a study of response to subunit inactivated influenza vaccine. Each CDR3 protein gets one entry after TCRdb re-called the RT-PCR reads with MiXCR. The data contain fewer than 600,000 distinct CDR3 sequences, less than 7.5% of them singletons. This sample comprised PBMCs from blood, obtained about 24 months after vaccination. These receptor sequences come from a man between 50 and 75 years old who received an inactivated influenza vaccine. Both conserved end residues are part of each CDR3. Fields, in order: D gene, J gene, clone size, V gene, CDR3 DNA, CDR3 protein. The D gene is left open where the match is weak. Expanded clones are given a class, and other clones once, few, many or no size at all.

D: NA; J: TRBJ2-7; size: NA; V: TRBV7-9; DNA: TGTGCCAGCAGCTTAGTAGAGGGCAGCCCCTACGAGCAGTACTTC; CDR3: CASSLVEGSPYEQYF
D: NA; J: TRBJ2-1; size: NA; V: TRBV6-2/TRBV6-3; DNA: TGTGCCAGCAGTTCCCGCAGGTACAATGAGCAGTTCTTC; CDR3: CASSSRRYNEQFF
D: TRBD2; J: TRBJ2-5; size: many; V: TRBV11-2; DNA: TGTGCCAGCAGCTTCCTAGCGGGGGGAGAGACCCAGTACTTC; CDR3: CASSFLAGGETQYF
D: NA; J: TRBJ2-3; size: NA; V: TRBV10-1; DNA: TGCGCCAGCAGTGAGGGGGGTCGGACAGATACGCAGTATTTT; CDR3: CASSEGGRTDTQYF
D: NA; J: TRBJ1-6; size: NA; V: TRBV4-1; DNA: TGCGCCGGCAGCCGAAGCCCGTCCGAGAGGACACCCCTCCACTTT; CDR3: CAGSRSPSERTPLHF
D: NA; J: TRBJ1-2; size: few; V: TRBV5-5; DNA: TGTGCCAGCAGCTTGGATAGAGGGGCTAACTATGGCTACACCTTC; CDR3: CASSLDRGANYGYTF
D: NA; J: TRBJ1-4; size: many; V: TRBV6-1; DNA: TGTGCCAGCAGTATCAACAGTGGGGAAAAACTGTTTTTT; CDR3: CASSINSGEKLFF
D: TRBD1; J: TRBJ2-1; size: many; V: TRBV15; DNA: TGTGCCACCAGCGCCAGACAGGGGTCCGGCGTTGAGCAGTTCTTC; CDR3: CATSARQGSGVEQFF
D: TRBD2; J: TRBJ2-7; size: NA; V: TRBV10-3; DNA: TGTGCCATCAGTGAGTCTAGCGGGAGGCAGCCCGAGCAGTACTTC; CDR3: CAISESSGRQPEQYF
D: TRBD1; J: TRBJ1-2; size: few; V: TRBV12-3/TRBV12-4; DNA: TGTGCCAGCAGTCCCAGGGGGATAGGGGGCTACACCTTC; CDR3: CASSPRGIGGYTF
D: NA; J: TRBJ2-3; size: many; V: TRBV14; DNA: TGTGCCAGCAGCCAAGACGGAACTGCCAACACAGATACGCAGTATTTT; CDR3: CASSQDGTANTDTQYF
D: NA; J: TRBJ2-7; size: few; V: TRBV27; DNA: TGTGCCAGCAGTTTTTTGGGGGAACGGAACGAGCAGTACTTC; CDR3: CASSFLGERNEQYF
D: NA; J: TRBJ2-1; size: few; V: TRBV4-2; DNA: TGTGCCAGCAGCCAAGAACCAGCGGACAACAATGAGCAGTTCTTC; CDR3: CASSQEPADNNEQFF
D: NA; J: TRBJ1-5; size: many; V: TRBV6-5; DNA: TGTGCCAGCAGTCCTCAAGGTAACCCTCATCAGCCCCAGCATTTT; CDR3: CASSPQGNPHQPQHF
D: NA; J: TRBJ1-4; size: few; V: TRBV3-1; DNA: TGTGCCAGCAGCCATTCATCTGGGGGTAGGGAAAAACTGTTTTTT; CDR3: CASSHSSGGREKLFF
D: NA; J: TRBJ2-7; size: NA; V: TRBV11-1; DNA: TGTGCCAGCAGCTTAGCGGGAAAAGCCTACGAGCAGTACTTC; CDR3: CASSLAGKAYEQYF
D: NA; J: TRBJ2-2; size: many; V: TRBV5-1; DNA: TGCGCCAGCAGCTTGGTTCCCGGACACCTGGGAAGGACCGGGGAGCTGTTTTTT; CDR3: CASSLVPGHLGRTGELFF
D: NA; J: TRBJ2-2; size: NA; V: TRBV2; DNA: TGTGCCAGCCTGAGACAAACCGGGGAGCTGTTTTTT; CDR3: CASLRQTGELFF
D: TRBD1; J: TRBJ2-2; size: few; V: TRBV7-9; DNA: TGTGCCAGCAGCTTTACCACAGGGGGCATCGGGACCGGGGAGCTGTTTTTT; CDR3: CASSFTTGGIGTGELFF
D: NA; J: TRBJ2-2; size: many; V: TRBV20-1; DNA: TGCAGTGCTAGCTCGGGGGTGAACACCGGGGAGCTGTTTTTT; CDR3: CSASSGVNTGELFF
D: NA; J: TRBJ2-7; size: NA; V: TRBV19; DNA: TGTGCCAGTCAGAGGACCCTAGGAGGATACTCCTACGAGCAGTACTTC; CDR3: CASQRTLGGYSYEQYF
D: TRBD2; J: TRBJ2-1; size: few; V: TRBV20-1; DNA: TGCAGTGCTAGACCCACTAGCGGGAGAGTAAATGAGCAGTTCTTC; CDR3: CSARPTSGRVNEQFF